Here is one TCR beta chain with its context. Its antigen is not identified. Germline values: CDR1 KGHSH, CDR2 LQKENI. Germline trimming cut 5 bases from V and 7 bases from J; bases unmatched to any gene: 13. This CDR3 has 15 amino acids. This specimen comes from a study of shared clonotypes between healthy human individuals. Study-level results: Rarefaction analysis demonstrated incomplete sorted-subset sequencing notwithstanding large depth.

HIV-negative, healthy adults without recent acute infections or vaccinations were the donors. It was at deep level that the assay was run. This table comes from immunoSEQ multiplex PCR, and its TCRdb copy is limited to in-frame clones, with some not included. In the table there are hundreds of thousands of clones, roughly 70% of which are singletons. The specimen was memory CD4+ T cells sorted from blood. The subset was: CD45RA-negative fraction. The sequence was collected from a woman in her twenties or thirties in good health. The chain recombines TRBV18 with TRBJ1-2, with TRBD1 matching over 7 bases. CDR3 sequence: CASSAGTDLLGGYTF. The CDR3 DNA follows: TGTGCCAGCTCAGCGGGGACAGACCTCCTGGGTGGCTACACCTTC.